These T cell receptor beta chains were read from a single sample in a study of spatial heterogeneity in lung cancer. TCRdb reprocessed the 5' RACE reads with MiXCR, giving one entry per CDR3 protein. Of about 94,000 distinct CDR3 sequences listed, 15% to 20% are singletons. This sample comprised PBMCs, obtained at follow-up. The receptors stem from a male donor with early-stage non-small cell lung cancer. CDR3s include the opening cysteine and the closing phenylalanine or tryptophan. The D gene is left open where the match is weak. Clone size, where shown, is once, few, many, or a class for clones that have expanded.

TRBJ2-5	few	TRBV10-3	15	-	TGTGCCATCAGTGAGTCTATACGGGCACAAGAGACCCAGTACTTC	CAISESIRAQETQYF
TRBJ2-1	-	TRBV7-2	16	TRBD2	TGTGCCAGCAGGGTAAAAGCGGGAGGGTACTACAATGAGCAGTTCTTC	CASRVKAGGYYNEQFF
TRBJ2-2	few	TRBV6-1	13	TRBD1	TGTGCCAGCACTGGACAGGGGGCCGGGGAGCTGTTTTTT	CASTGQGAGELFF
TRBJ2-5	-	TRBV7-9	16	-	TGTGCCAGCAGCTTTCGTAAAACAGGGAGGCAAGAGACCCAGTACTTC	CASSFRKTGRQETQYF
TRBJ2-2	-	TRBV18	14	-	TGTGCCAGCTCCCACCCGGGCGGCACCGGGGAGCTGTTTTTT	CASSHPGGTGELFF
TRBJ2-5	few	TRBV7-8	15	-	TGTGCCAGCAGCTTAGGGCCAGGTCAGCGGGAGACCCAGTACTTC	CASSLGPGQRETQYF
TRBJ2-1	-	TRBV7-9	15	TRBD1	TGTGCCAGCAGCTCCATGGGACAGGGGGGGATTAGGCAGTTCTTC	CASSSMGQGGIRQFF
TRBJ1-1	-	TRBV6-2/TRBV6-3	15	-	TGTGCCAGCAGTTATAATGTGCAAAGGAACACTGAAGCTTTCTTT	CASSYNVQRNTEAFF
TRBJ1-3	-	TRBV20-1	15	-	TGCAGTGCTAGAACGGACAGTAACTCTGGAAACACCATATATTTT	CSARTDSNSGNTIYF
TRBJ2-5	-	TRBV3-1	18	TRBD1	TGTGCCAGCAGCCAAGACCCTGGGACAGGGGGTACGCAAGAGACCCAGTACTTC	CASSQDPGTGGTQETQYF
TRBJ2-4	few	TRBV6-5	16	-	TGTGCCAGCAGTTACGATCCGGGATGGGCCAAAAACATTCAGTACTTC	CASSYDPGWAKNIQYF
TRBJ1-1	many	TRBV7-9	17	TRBD1	TGTGCCAGCAGCGCTTCCTCAGGGGGAGGGGGAAACACTGAAGCTTTCTTT	CASSASSGGGGNTEAFF
TRBJ1-1	-	TRBV20-1	13	-	TGCAGTGCCATCGGGCAGGGAGGAACTGAAGCTTTCTTT	CSAIGQGGTEAFF
TRBJ2-6	-	TRBV2	15	-	TGTGCCAGGACTGCCGAGGGGTATGGGGCCAACGTCCTGACTTTC	CARTAEGYGANVLTF
TRBJ1-5	few	TRBV18	17	-	TGTGCCAGCTCACCAGCCGTCACTGCCGTGAGCAATCAGCCCCAGCATTTT	CASSPAVTAVSNQPQHF
TRBJ1-1	few	TRBV6-5	15	-	TGTGCCAGCAGTCGTCAGGGAGGGCGTAGGGCTGAAGCTTTCTTT	CASSRQGGRRAEAFF